Detailed here is one T cell receptor (beta chain). Its antigen is as yet unknown. Germline V lookup: CDR1 LGHNA, CDR2 YNFKEQ. CDR3 length: 16 residues. Unmatched junction bases numbered 8, after V lost 5 bases and J lost 6 bases. This sample is part of a study of cytomegalovirus exposure and HLA in healthy donors. The study's findings and limits: It is likely that the observed cluster of highly shared sequence variants was a sequencing artifact. Several of the most significant clusters appeared, in a later analysis, to be linked to common viral pathogens.

Researchers ran the PCR with 60 Vbeta and 13 Jbeta primers. Profiled with immunoSEQ multiplex PCR; TCRdb holds only in-frame clones, not every one. Among approximately 35,000 clones, roughly 67% were seen once, and the ten largest hold about a tenth. J is TRBJ2-3 and V is TRBV4-2, with 13 bases fitting TRBD2. This sequence originates from a man in his forties or fifties in good health and CMV-seropositive. The sequenced sample was PBMCs. CDR3 sequence reads: CASSYWTSGGQDTQYF. CDR3 coding DNA: TGTGCCAGCAGCTACTGGACTAGCGGGGGTCAGGATACGCAGTATTTT.